This is a list of T cell receptor beta chains from one sample in a study of cytomegalovirus exposure and HLA in healthy donors. Method: immunoSEQ multiplex PCR; TCRdb's copy keeps in-frame clones and lacks some. The top ten hold roughly 1.2% of the sample, which has under 150,000 clones, roughly 80% seen once. Sequenced: PBMCs. The receptors come from a boy between 10 and 17 years old in good health and CMV-seronegative. Each CDR3 is given with its conserved first and last residue. The D gene is left open where the match is weak. The size entry is marked missing in some rows and otherwise reads once, few, many or a size class.

clone_size j_call v_call d_call cdr3_aa cdr3_nt
- TRBJ1-1 TRBV19 - CASSITGLGTEAFF TGTGCCAGTAGTATTACAGGGCTTGGCACTGAAGCTTTCTTT
- TRBJ2-5 TRBV10-3 - CAISESGEREETQYF TGTGCCATCAGTGAGTCGGGCGAGCGGGAAGAGACCCAGTACTTC
- TRBJ2-1 TRBV5-1 TRBD1 CASGAGGQGAEQFF TGCGCCAGCGGCGCGGGGGGACAGGGGGCTGAGCAGTTCTTC
- TRBJ1-5 TRBV6-4 - CASSDRTSDQPQHF TGTGCCAGCAGTGACAGAACAAGTGATCAGCCCCAGCATTTT
- TRBJ2-3 TRBV5-1 TRBD2 CASSLATRASVLAGGLDTQYF TGCGCCAGCAGCTTGGCCACGAGAGCGTCGGTGCTGGCGGGAGGGCTAGATACGCAGTATTTT
- TRBJ2-1 TRBV5-4 - CASSSMTDYNEQFF TGTGCCAGCTCCAGCATGACAGATTACAATGAGCAGTTCTTC
- TRBJ2-3 TRBV7-9 - CASSLGGGGTDTQYF TGTGCCAGCAGCTTAGGGGGCGGGGGCACAGATACGCAGTATTTT
- TRBJ2-5 TRBV11-3 - CASSLYRQQETQYF TGTGCCAGCAGCTTATACAGACAGCAAGAGACCCAGTACTTC
- TRBJ1-2 TRBV7-2 - CASSPTGVNYGYTF TGTGCCAGCAGCCCGACAGGAGTAAACTATGGCTACACCTTC
- TRBJ2-7 TRBV19 TRBD2 CASSISTSGSNYEQYF TGTGCCAGTAGTATTTCGACTAGCGGGAGTAACTACGAGCAGTACTTC
- TRBJ1-1 TRBV5-1 - CASSLEGAGMGAFF TGCGCCAGCAGCTTGGAAGGTGCAGGAATGGGCGCTTTCTTT
- TRBJ2-1 TRBV27 - CASSLSPRPKEAPYNEQFF TGTGCCAGCAGTTTATCTCCACGCCCGAAGGAGGCCCCCTACAATGAGCAGTTCTTC
- TRBJ2-1 TRBV9 - CASSVDDSRRSYNEQFF TGTGCCAGCAGCGTAGACGACAGCCGCCGCTCCTACAATGAGCAGTTCTTC
- TRBJ2-3 TRBV14 - CASSPLFHTLSTDTQYF TGTGCCAGCAGCCCCCTGTTTCATACTCTAAGCACAGATACGCAGTATTTT
few TRBJ2-3 TRBV6-5 TRBD1 CASSRTGQGTDTQYF TGTGCCAGCTCTAGGACAGGACAGGGGACAGATACGCAGTATTTT
- TRBJ1-2 TRBV2 - CASTASSGYGYTF TGTGCCAGCACCGCCAGCAGCGGCTATGGCTACACCTTC
- TRBJ2-7 TRBV27 TRBD1 CASSSFSGTGRNEQYF TGTGCCAGCAGTTCTTTTTCCGGGACAGGGAGGAACGAGCAGTACTTC
- TRBJ1-1 TRBV27 - CASKGQSNTEAFF TGTGCCAGCAAGGGACAATCGAACACTGAAGCTTTCTTT
- TRBJ2-7 TRBV6-5 TRBD2 CASSSGLGPSEQYF TGTGCCAGCAGTTCGGGACTAGGACCAAGCGAGCAGTACTTC
- TRBJ2-3 TRBV5-4 - CASSLPNNLPDTQYF TGTGCCAGCAGCCTCCCTAATAATCTTCCAGATACGCAGTATTTT
once TRBJ2-7 TRBV11-3 - CASSRGLAGRSSYEQYF TGTGCCAGCAGCCGCGGGCTTGCGGGGCGGTCCTCCTACGAGCAGTACTTC
- TRBJ1-1 TRBV27 - CASSRYGEAFF TGTGCCAGCAGTCGGTACGGTGAAGCTTTCTTT
- TRBJ1-6 TRBV6-1 TRBD1 CASSEPSGQGRSPLHF TGTGCCAGCAGTGAACCCTCGGGACAGGGGAGGTCACCCCTCCACTTT
- TRBJ1-5 TRBV4-1 - CASTPNLGGALSNQPQHF TGCGCCAGCACCCCAAACCTCGGGGGGGCCCTTAGCAATCAGCCCCAGCATTTT
- TRBJ2-1 TRBV2 - CAAGLAGSYNEQFF TGTGCCGCTGGCCTTGCGGGAAGCTACAATGAGCAGTTCTTC
- TRBJ2-3 TRBV4-2 - CASSQEGARELTDTQYF TGTGCCAGCAGCCAAGAAGGTGCGAGGGAGTTGACAGATACGCAGTATTTT
- TRBJ1-1 TRBV5-8 - CASSFWEGVNTEAFF TGTGCCAGCAGCTTCTGGGAGGGCGTGAACACTGAAGCTTTCTTT
- TRBJ2-2 TRBV5-1 TRBD2 CASSFSWTSGRSINTGELFF TGCGCCAGCAGCTTCTCCTGGACTAGCGGGAGGAGTATAAACACCGGGGAGCTGTTTTTT
- TRBJ1-1 TRBV7-6 - CASSRAQNTEAFF TGTGCCAGCAGCCGAGCTCAGAACACTGAAGCTTTCTTT
- TRBJ2-7 TRBV27 - CASSLNRDWVTYEQYF TGTGCCAGCAGTTTAAACCGGGACTGGGTCACCTACGAGCAGTACTTC
- TRBJ2-3 TRBV29-1 - CSVEVVQIQTDTQYF TGCAGCGTTGAAGTGGTCCAGATTCAAACAGATACGCAGTATTTT
- TRBJ1-4 TRBV9 - CASSVAGGINEKLFF TGTGCCAGCAGCGTAGCGGGGGGAATCAATGAAAAACTGTTTTTT
- TRBJ1-3 TRBV21-1 - CASSKVFRSAESAIYF TGTGCCAGCAGCAAAGTTTTCAGGTCAGCCGAATCCGCCATATATTTT
- TRBJ1-2 TRBV5-5 - CASSLEGRSIYYGYTF TGTGCCAGCAGCTTGGAGGGGCGGTCTATCTACTATGGCTACACCTTC
- TRBJ2-5 TRBV15 - CATNRDIEETQYF TGTGCCACCAACCGGGACATAGAAGAGACCCAGTACTTC
few TRBJ1-4 TRBV9 - CASSVNSGLLNEKLFF TGTGCCAGCAGCGTAAATTCGGGACTTCTTAATGAAAAACTGTTTTTT
- TRBJ2-3 TRBV4-3 - CASSQEMDSQADTQYF TGCGCCAGCAGCCAAGAGATGGACTCCCAGGCGGATACGCAGTATTTT
- TRBJ2-7 TRBV6-1 TRBD2 CASSAGTSGFSYEQYF TGTGCCAGCAGTGCCGGGACTAGCGGGTTCTCCTACGAGCAGTACTTC
few TRBJ2-2 TRBV4-2 TRBD2 CASSQEQRETGELFF TGTGCCAGCAGCCAAGAGCAGCGGGAGACCGGGGAGCTGTTTTTT
- TRBJ2-5 TRBV6-5 - CASSYETVGETQYF TGTGCCAGCAGTTACGAGACAGTGGGGGAGACCCAGTACTTC
- TRBJ2-1 TRBV30 - CAWSGSWAGTYNEQFF TGTGCCTGGAGCGGGTCCTGGGCGGGAACCTACAATGAGCAGTTCTTC
- TRBJ1-1 TRBV25-1 TRBD1 CASSVGQGNTEAFF TGTGCCAGCAGTGTCGGACAGGGGAACACTGAAGCTTTCTTT
- TRBJ1-3 TRBV29-1 - CSVEDGSSGNTIYF TGCAGCGTTGAAGATGGGAGCTCTGGAAACACCATATATTTT
- TRBJ2-5 TRBV6-5 - CASSYSTSREQETQYF TGTGCCAGCAGTTACTCGACTTCACGGGAACAAGAGACCCAGTACTTC
- TRBJ2-1 TRBV6-6 - CASSSGPGYNEQFF TGTGCCAGCAGTTCCGGCCCGGGGTACAATGAGCAGTTCTTC
- TRBJ2-6 TRBV19 - CASSIAMRDSQSGANVLTF TGTGCCAGTAGTATAGCCATGCGGGACAGCCAATCTGGGGCCAACGTCCTGACTTTC
- TRBJ2-7 TRBV6-5 TRBD2 CASSRGLAQSYEQYF TGTGCCAGCAGTAGAGGACTAGCGCAATCCTACGAGCAGTACTTC
- TRBJ2-7 TRBV19 - CASSIVAGPYEQYF TGTGCCAGTAGTATAGTAGCAGGGCCCTACGAGCAGTACTTC
- TRBJ2-6 TRBV9 TRBD2 CASSPGGEVGGANVLTF TGTGCCAGCAGCCCCGGGGGGGAGGTTGGTGGGGCCAACGTCCTGACTTTC
- TRBJ2-3 TRBV4-2 TRBD1 CASSRQTGADEDTQYF TGTGCCAGCAGCCGCCAAACAGGGGCGGACGAGGATACGCAGTATTTT